The rows below give T cell receptor beta chains drawn from one sample of a study of OX40 agonist ivuxolimab in advanced cancers. TCRdb's table, derived via immunoSEQ multiplex PCR, lists solely in-frame clones and lacks some. The sample yields under 75,000 clones, about 93% seen once. Sequencing used CD4+ or CD8+ T cells sorted from blood, obtained in a trial of the OX40 agonist ivuxolimab. The receptors here all came from an adult with an advanced solid tumor such as melanoma, head and neck, liver or kidney cancer. CDR3s include the opening cysteine and the closing phenylalanine or tryptophan. A D gene is named only where the DNA matches it firmly. Not every row has a clone size; where given, it reads once, few, many or a size class.

v_call	clone_size	j_call	d_call	cdr3_nt	cdr3_aa
TRBV6-6	-	TRBJ2-7	TRBD1	TGTGCCAGCAGTAAGACAGGGGGTATCGAGAACGAGCAGTACTTC	CASSKTGGIENEQYF
TRBV27	few	TRBJ2-7	-	TGTGCCAGCAGTTTCGCCCATGGCTACGAGCAGTACTTC	CASSFAHGYEQYF
TRBV27	-	TRBJ2-5	-	TGTGCCAGCAGTGTTGCCAGTGCTGGGACCCAGTACTTC	CASSVASAGTQYF
TRBV4-1	-	TRBJ1-1	TRBD1	TGCGCCAGCAGCCATCGTGGGACAGGGGTTTCTGAAGCTTTCTTT	CASSHRGTGVSEAFF
TRBV28	-	TRBJ1-1	TRBD1	TGTGCCAGCAGCCCGTACCCTCGGACAGGGTTGAACACTGAAGCTTTCTTT	CASSPYPRTGLNTEAFF
TRBV5-8	-	TRBJ2-1	TRBD1	TGTGCCAGCAGCCCCGGGACAGCTTCCTACAATGAGCAGTTCTTC	CASSPGTASYNEQFF
TRBV10-3	-	TRBJ2-1	-	TGTGCCATCAGTGAGTCCCATAGCTCCTACAATGAGCAGTTCTTC	CAISESHSSYNEQFF
TRBV7-2	once	TRBJ2-2	TRBD2	TGTGCCAGCAGCTTCTCCAGCGGGAGAGAGGAGCTGTTTTTT	CASSFSSGREELFF
TRBV2	-	TRBJ2-2	-	TGTGCCAGCAGTGAACCAGGACACCCTTCAATGGGGGAGCTGTTTTTT	CASSEPGHPSMGELFF
TRBV19	-	TRBJ2-5	TRBD2	TGTGCCAGTAGTGGGGGGGGAGGGTCAGAGACCCAGTACTTC	CASSGGGGSETQYF
TRBV21-1	-	TRBJ2-3	-	TGTGCCAGCAGCAAAGCGCGCCAGGGCAGGGTCACCCCACGCTACACAGATACGCAGTATTTT	CASSKARQGRVTPRYTDTQYF
TRBV7-6	few	TRBJ2-7	-	TGTGCCAGCAGCTTAGCGCTCAGCTACGAGCAGTACTTC	CASSLALSYEQYF
TRBV6-4	-	TRBJ1-1	-	TGTGCCAGCAGTGACTCGAAGGGCACTGAAGCTTTCTTT	CASSDSKGTEAFF
TRBV27	-	TRBJ2-3	TRBD2	TGTGCCAGCAGTTTGGGGGGGACAGATACGCAGTATTTT	CASSLGGTDTQYF
TRBV10-3	-	TRBJ2-1	TRBD2	TGTGCCATCAGTGAGCAAGCGGGGGGATACAATGAGCAGTTCTTC	CAISEQAGGYNEQFF
TRBV11-2	-	TRBJ2-3	-	TGTGCCAGCAGCTTAGTACCCCTTGGAGATACGCAGTATTTT	CASSLVPLGDTQYF
TRBV11-3	-	TRBJ2-7	-	TGTGCCAGCAGCTTTTCTCCCGGGGCGTACGAGCAGTACTTC	CASSFSPGAYEQYF
TRBV2	-	TRBJ2-1	-	TGTGCCAGCAGTGACTTGTTCTATGAGCAGTTCTTC	CASSDLFYEQFF
TRBV9	-	TRBJ2-7	-	TGTGCCAGCAGCGTAGTCGGGGAGAGCTCCTACGAGCAGTACTTC	CASSVVGESSYEQYF
TRBV19	-	TRBJ2-3	-	TGTGCCAGTAGTATCGGTGGGCAGGGAGGAGATACGCAGTATTTT	CASSIGGQGGDTQYF
TRBV7-3	-	TRBJ2-7	TRBD2	TGTGCCAGCAGCTTAACTGGACTAGCTGACGAGCAGTACTTC	CASSLTGLADEQYF
TRBV27	-	TRBJ2-3	-	TGTGCCAGCAGTTGGGTCGGGGGGCGAAGCACAGATACGCAGTATTTT	CASSWVGGRSTDTQYF
TRBV10-3	-	TRBJ2-7	-	TGTGCCATCAGTGAGTCGTTAGCGGACTCCTCCTACGAGCAGTACTTC	CAISESLADSSYEQYF
TRBV28	-	TRBJ1-2	-	TGTGCCAGCAGTCCCGGCGGGGGGACGGGAGGCTACACCTTC	CASSPGGGTGGYTF
TRBV6-5	-	TRBJ2-7	TRBD1	TGTGCCAGCAGTCGGGACAGGGTCCAGCAGTACTTC	CASSRDRVQQYF
TRBV4-1	-	TRBJ2-3	TRBD2	TGCGCCAGCAGCCAAGTAGGCGGGAGGGCGGCAGATACGCAGTATTTT	CASSQVGGRAADTQYF
TRBV5-1	once	TRBJ2-1	TRBD2	TGCGCCAGCAGCTTGGAGACTAGCGGGGATGCCTACAATGAGCAGTTCTTC	CASSLETSGDAYNEQFF
TRBV19	-	TRBJ2-3	TRBD1	TGTGCCAGTAGTATACAGGGACAGAGCACAGATACGCAGTATTTT	CASSIQGQSTDTQYF
TRBV4-1	-	TRBJ2-5	-	TGCGCCAGCAGCCAATATCTCGGCGGGACCAAAGAGACCCAGTACTTC	CASSQYLGGTKETQYF
TRBV5-8	-	TRBJ2-2	-	TGTGCCAGCAGCTGGGTTTGGGGCACCGGGGAGCTGTTTTTT	CASSWVWGTGELFF
TRBV6-1	once	TRBJ2-7	-	TGTGCCAGCTTCGGCACCAGGGACGTATACGAGCAGTACTTC	CASFGTRDVYEQYF
TRBV29-1	-	TRBJ1-4	-	TGCAGCGTTGTAGTCGCCAGAAATGAAAAACTGTTTTTT	CSVVVARNEKLFF
TRBV11-2	-	TRBJ2-3	-	TGTGCCAGCAGCTTAGATTCGGGTTCTAGCACAGATACGCAGTATTTT	CASSLDSGSSTDTQYF
TRBV28	-	TRBJ1-2	-	TGTGCCAGCACCGAGGACAGCTTATATGGCTACACCTTC	CASTEDSLYGYTF
TRBV11-2	-	TRBJ2-4	TRBD2	TGTGCCAGCAGCTTAGAAATCCTGCTCGCGGGAGAATTGTACTTC	CASSLEILLAGELYF
TRBV11-2	-	TRBJ2-5	-	TGTGCCAGCAGCTTAATGGCAGGGGCTCAGACGGAGACCCAGTACTTC	CASSLMAGAQTETQYF
TRBV28	-	TRBJ2-2	TRBD1	TGTGCCAGCAGTTTAGACAGGGGGGGGACCGGGGAGCTGTTTTTT	CASSLDRGGTGELFF
TRBV29-1	-	TRBJ2-5	TRBD2	TGCAGCGTTGTAGCGGGAGGGGCCGTGACGGAGACCCAGTACTTC	CSVVAGGAVTETQYF
TRBV29-1	-	TRBJ2-1	TRBD2	TGCAGCGTTGGGCTAGCGGGAGACGGGAATGAGCAGTTCTTC	CSVGLAGDGNEQFF
TRBV5-4	-	TRBJ2-3	-	TGTGCCAGCAGCTTGGGCGGGGCAGATACGCAGTATTTT	CASSLGGADTQYF
TRBV5-6	-	TRBJ1-3	-	TGTGCCAGCAGCTTGGGTGTCTCTGGAAACACCATATATTTT	CASSLGVSGNTIYF
TRBV25-1	-	TRBJ2-7	-	TGTGCCAGCAGTGATGCTACCCTGCGGGAGCAGTACTTC	CASSDATLREQYF
TRBV12-5	-	TRBJ2-2	-	TGTGCTAGTGGTTTGGTACTAGAGGACATTCACGGGACCGGGGAGCTGTTTTTT	CASGLVLEDIHGTGELFF
TRBV19	-	TRBJ2-7	-	TGTGCCAGTAGGGAGGGACAAGGCAGGGACGAGCAGTACTTC	CASREGQGRDEQYF
TRBV4-1	-	TRBJ2-2	-	TGCGCCAGCAGCCAGGGGACCGCGAACACCGGGGAGCTGTTTTTT	CASSQGTANTGELFF
TRBV28	-	TRBJ2-2	-	TGTGCCAGCACTCAGGGGGGGGCGATGAACACCGGGGAGCTGTTTTTT	CASTQGGAMNTGELFF
TRBV15	-	TRBJ2-7	TRBD1	TGTGCCACCAGCAGAGACCCGACAGGGGGCGGCGAGCAGTACTTC	CATSRDPTGGGEQYF
TRBV7-2	-	TRBJ2-3	TRBD1	TGTGCCAGCTGGGCAGGGGGTACGGTGACAGATACGCAGTATTTT	CASWAGGTVTDTQYF
TRBV28	once	TRBJ2-7	TRBD2	TGTGCCAGCAGTTTGTTGGCTAGCGGAGCCTACGAGCAGTACTTC	CASSLLASGAYEQYF
TRBV27	-	TRBJ2-7	TRBD1	TGTGCCAGCAGTGACAGGGCACTCTACGAGCAGTACTTC	CASSDRALYEQYF